The source of this TCR beta chain is a study of T cells after yellow fever vaccination. Study as a whole: Preparation used SMART-Seq v4 Ultra Low Input for the low-cell-number fractions. Whole-study results and caveats: The booster saw the reappearance of most primary-vaccination clones (more than 95% CD4, 88% CD8). Within FACS-sorted repertoires, abundant clonotypes contaminating from the bulk population could be present.

5'RACE template switching generated TCR cDNA, adding a universal primer site and UMIs. TCRdb used MiXCR to reprocess the 5' RACE reads, holding one entry per CDR3 protein. The table lists around 610,000 distinct CDR3 sequences, 13% of them singletons, with around 15% in the top ten. This clonotype was seen a handful of times. What it binds is not known. This clonotype was obtained from a man aged 30-40 years who received the YFV17D yellow fever vaccine. Sequenced material: PBMCs, taken on the day of the yellow fever booster vaccination.

CDR3 protein: CASSLALGRYNEQFF. The CDR3 DNA sequence: TGTGCCAGCAGCTTGGCCCTTGGGAGATACAATGAGCAGTTCTTC. The rearrangement uses TRBV7-3 and TRBJ2-1, with a tentative D call TRBD2 (5 bases). Germline V CDR1 and CDR2: SGHTA, FQGTGA. Trimming stripped 3 bases from V and 4 bases from J, with 13 bases between. This CDR3 is built from 15 residues.